This entry is about one T cell receptor beta chain. The sample is drawn from a study of blood T cell repertoires in COVID-19. Sequenced by immunoSEQ multiplex PCR; TCRdb stores in-frame clones only, minus some. The repertoire holds 150,000 to 170,000 clones, with nearly 80% as singletons. The specimen was peripheral blood. This clonotype was obtained from an older man with acute or convalescent COVID-19.

Here the CDR3 reads CASSLWWGQGAQPGQPQHF. Written as DNA, the CDR3 is TGTGCCAGCAGCTTGTGGTGGGGCCAGGGGGCGCAGCCCGGTCAGCCCCAGCATTTT. V gene TRBV5-6 combines with J gene TRBJ1-5; 8 nucleotides align to TRBD1. Trimming removed 1 base from V and 6 bases from J; junction bases left unmatched: 18. This CDR3 comprises 19 residues. Germline CDR1 is SGHDT and CDR2 is YYEEEE. The entire variable domain, with the rest obtained from reference TRBV5-6 and TRBJ1-5, is as follows: DAGVTQSPTHLIKTRGQQVTLRCSPKSGHDTVSWYQQALGQGPQFIFQYYEEEERQRGNFPDRFSGHQFPNYSSELNVNALLLGDSALYLCASSLWWGQGAQPGQPQHFGDGTRLSIL.